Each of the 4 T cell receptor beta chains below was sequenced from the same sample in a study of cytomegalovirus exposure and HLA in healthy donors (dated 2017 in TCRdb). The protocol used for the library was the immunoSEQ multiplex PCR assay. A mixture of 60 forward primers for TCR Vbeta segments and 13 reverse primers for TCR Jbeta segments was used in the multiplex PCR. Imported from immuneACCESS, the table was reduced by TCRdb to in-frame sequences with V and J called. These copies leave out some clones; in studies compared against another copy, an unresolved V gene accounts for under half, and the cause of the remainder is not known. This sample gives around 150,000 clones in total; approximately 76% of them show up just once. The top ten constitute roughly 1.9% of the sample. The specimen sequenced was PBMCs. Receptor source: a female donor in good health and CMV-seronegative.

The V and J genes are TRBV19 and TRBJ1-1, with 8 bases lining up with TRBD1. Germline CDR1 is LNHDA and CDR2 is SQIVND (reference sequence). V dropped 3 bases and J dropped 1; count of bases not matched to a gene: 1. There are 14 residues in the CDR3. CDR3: CASSIQGANTEAFF. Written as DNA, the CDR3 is TGTGCCAGTAGTATCCAGGGGGCGAACACTGAAGCTTTCTTT.

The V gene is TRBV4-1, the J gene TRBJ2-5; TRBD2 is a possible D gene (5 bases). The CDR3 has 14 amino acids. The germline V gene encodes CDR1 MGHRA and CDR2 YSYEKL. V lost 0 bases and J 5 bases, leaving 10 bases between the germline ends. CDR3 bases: TGCGCCAGCAGCCAAGAGGTTTCGGGGGAGACCCAGTACTTC. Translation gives CASSQEVSGETQYF.

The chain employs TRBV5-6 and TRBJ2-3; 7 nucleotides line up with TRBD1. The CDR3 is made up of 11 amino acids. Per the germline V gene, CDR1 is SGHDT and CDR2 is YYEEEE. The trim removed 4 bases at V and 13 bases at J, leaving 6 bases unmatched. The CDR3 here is CASSEGQVEYF. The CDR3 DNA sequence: TGTGCCAGCAGCGAAGGACAGGTGGAGTATTTT.

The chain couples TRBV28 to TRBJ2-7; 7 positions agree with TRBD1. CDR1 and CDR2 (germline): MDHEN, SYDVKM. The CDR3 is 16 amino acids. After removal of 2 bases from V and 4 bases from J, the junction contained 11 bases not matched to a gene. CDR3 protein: CASSLPWAGGKYEQYF. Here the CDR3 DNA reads TGTGCCAGCAGTTTACCTTGGGCAGGGGGAAAATACGAGCAGTACTTC.